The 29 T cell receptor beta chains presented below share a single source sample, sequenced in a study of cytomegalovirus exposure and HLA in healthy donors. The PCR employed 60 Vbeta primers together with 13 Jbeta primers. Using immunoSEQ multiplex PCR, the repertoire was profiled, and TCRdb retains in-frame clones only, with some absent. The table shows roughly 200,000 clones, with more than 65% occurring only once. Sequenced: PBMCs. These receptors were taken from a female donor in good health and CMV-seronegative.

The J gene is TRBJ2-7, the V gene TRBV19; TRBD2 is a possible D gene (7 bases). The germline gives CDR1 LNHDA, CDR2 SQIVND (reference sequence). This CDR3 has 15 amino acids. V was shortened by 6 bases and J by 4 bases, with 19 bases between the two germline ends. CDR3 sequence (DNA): TGTGCCAGTAGCCCCGGGGCGGGGGCGGGGTACGAGCAGTACTTC. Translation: CASSPGAGAGYEQYF.

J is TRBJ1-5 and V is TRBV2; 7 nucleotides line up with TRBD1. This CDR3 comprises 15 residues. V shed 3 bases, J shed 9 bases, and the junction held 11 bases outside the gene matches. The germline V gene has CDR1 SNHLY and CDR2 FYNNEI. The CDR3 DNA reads TGTGCCAGCAGTGAGTATTCGGGACAGCTTGGGCCCCAGCATTTT. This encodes CASSEYSGQLGPQHF.

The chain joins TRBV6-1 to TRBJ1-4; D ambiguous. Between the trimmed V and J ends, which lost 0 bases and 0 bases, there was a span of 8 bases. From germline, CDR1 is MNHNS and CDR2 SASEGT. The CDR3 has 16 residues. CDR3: CASSEAGSTTNEKLFF. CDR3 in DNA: TGTGCCAGCAGTGAAGCTGGGAGCACAACTAATGAAAAACTGTTTTTT.

CDR3 sequence (DNA): TGTGCCAGCACATTTCCCGACTCCCTGCCCTACAATGAGCAGTTCTTC. Its protein is CASTFPDSLPYNEQFF. The rearrangement joins TRBV7-2 to TRBJ2-1; no definite D call. The CDR3 is made up of 16 amino acids. Germline V gene sequence: CDR1 SGHTA, CDR2 FQGNSA. The V end was cut by 7 bases, the J end by 2 bases, with 18 bases between.

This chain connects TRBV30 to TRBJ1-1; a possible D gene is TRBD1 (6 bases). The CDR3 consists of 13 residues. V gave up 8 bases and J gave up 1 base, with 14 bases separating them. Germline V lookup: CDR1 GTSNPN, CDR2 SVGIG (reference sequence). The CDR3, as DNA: TGTGCCCTGGGGAGGGGGGAGAACACTGAAGCTTTCTTT. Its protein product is CALGRGENTEAFF.

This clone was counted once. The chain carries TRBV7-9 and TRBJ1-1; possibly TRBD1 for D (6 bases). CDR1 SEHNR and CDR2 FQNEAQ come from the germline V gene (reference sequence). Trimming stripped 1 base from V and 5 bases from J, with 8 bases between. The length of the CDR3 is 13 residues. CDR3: CASSLEGETEAFF. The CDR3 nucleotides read TGTGCCAGCAGCTTAGAGGGGGAGACTGAAGCTTTCTTT.

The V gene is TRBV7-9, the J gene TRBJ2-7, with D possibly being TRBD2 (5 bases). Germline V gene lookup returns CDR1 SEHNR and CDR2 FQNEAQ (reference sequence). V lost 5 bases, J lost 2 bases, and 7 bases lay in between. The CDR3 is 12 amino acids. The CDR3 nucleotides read TGTGCCAGCAGCCTCGGGGCCTACGAGCAGTACTTC. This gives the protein CASSLGAYEQYF.

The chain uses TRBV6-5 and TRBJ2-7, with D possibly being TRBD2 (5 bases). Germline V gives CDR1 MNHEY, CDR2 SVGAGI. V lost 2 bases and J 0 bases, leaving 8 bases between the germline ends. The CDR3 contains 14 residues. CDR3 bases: TGTGCCAGCAGTTACCTAGCCAACTCCTACGAGCAGTACTTC. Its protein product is CASSYLANSYEQYF.

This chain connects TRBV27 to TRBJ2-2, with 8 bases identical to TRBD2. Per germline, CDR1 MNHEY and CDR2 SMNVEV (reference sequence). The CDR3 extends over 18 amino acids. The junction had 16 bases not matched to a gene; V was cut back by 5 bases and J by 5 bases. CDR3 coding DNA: TGTGCCAGCAGTCCCTCAGCGAGCGGGGGAGGACGGACCGGGGAGCTGTTTTTT. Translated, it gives CASSPSASGGGRTGELFF.

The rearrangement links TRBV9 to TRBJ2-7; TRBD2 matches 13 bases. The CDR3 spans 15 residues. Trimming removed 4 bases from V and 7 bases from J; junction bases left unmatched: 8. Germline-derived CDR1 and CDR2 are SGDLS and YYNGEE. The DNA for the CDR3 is TGTGCCAGCAGCTCAGGACTAGCGGGAGTGGAAGAGCAGTACTTC. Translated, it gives CASSSGLAGVEEQYF.

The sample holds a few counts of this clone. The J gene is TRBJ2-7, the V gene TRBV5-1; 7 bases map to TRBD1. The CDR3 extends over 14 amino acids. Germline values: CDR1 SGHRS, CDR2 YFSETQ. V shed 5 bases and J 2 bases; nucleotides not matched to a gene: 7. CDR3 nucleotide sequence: TGCGCCAGCAGGAACCAGGGGGTCACCTACGAGCAGTACTTC. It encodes CASRNQGVTYEQYF.

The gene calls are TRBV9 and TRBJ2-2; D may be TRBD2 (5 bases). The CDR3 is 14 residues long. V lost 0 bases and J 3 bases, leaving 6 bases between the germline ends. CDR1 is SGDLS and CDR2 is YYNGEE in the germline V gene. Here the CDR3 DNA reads TGTGCCAGCAGCGTAGTAGCGTACACCGGGGAGCTGTTTTTT. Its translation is CASSVVAYTGELFF. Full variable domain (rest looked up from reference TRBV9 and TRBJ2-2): DSGVTQTPKHLITATGQRVTLRCSPRSGDLSVYWYQQSLDQGLQFLIQYYNGEERAKGNILERFSAQQFPDLHSELNLSSLELGDSALYFCASSVVAYTGELFFGEGSRLTVL.

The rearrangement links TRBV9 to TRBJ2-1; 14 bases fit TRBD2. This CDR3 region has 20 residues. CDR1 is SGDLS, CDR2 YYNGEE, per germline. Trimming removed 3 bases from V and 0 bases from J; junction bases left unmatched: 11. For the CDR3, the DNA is TGTGCCAGCAGCGCCCGGACGGGACTAGCGGGGGCAAACTCCTACAATGAGCAGTTCTTC. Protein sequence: CASSARTGLAGANSYNEQFF.

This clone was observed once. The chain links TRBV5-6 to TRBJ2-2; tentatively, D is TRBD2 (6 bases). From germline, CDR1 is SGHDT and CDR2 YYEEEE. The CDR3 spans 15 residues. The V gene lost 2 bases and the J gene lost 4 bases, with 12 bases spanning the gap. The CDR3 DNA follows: TGTGCCAGCAGCTTTCCTCGGGACTTCACCGGGGAGCTGTTTTTT. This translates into CASSFPRDFTGELFF. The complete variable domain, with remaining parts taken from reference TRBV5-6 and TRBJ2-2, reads DAGVTQSPTHLIKTRGQQVTLRCSPKSGHDTVSWYQQALGQGPQFIFQYYEEEERQRGNFPDRFSGHQFPNYSSELNVNALLLGDSALYLCASSFPRDFTGELFFGEGSRLTVL.

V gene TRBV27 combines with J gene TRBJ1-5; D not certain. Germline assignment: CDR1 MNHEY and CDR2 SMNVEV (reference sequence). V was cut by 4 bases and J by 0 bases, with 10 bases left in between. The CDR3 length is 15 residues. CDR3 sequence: CASSSGEGSNQPQHF. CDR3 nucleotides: TGTGCCAGCAGTTCTGGGGAGGGTAGCAATCAGCCCCAGCATTTT.

CDR3 bases: TGTGCCAGCAGCTCCCGGGACAGATCATACGAGCAGTACTTC. As protein: CASSSRDRSYEQYF. The rearrangement uses TRBV13 and TRBJ2-7; 7 positions match TRBD1. The germline V gene has CDR1 PRHDT and CDR2 FYEKMQ (reference sequence). There are 14 residues in the CDR3. Trimming took 4 bases from V and 4 from J; bases not matched to a gene: 7.

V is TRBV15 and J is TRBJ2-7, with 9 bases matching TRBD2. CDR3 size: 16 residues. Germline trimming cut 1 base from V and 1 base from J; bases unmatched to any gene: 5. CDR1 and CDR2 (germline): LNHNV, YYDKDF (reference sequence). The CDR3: CATSRGGSGRSYEQYF. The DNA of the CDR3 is TGTGCCACCAGCAGAGGAGGTAGCGGGAGATCCTACGAGCAGTACTTC.

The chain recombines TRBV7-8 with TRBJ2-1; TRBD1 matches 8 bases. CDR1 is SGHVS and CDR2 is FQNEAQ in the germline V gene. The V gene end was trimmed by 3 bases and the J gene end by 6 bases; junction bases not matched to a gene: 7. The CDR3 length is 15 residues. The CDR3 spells CASSFGQGDLNEQFF. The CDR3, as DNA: TGTGCCAGCAGCTTTGGACAGGGCGATCTCAATGAGCAGTTCTTC.

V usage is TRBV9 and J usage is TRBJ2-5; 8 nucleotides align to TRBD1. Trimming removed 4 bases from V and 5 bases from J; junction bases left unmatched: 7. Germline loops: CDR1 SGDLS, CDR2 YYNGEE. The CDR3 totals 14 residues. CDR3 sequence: CASSPRDRSETQYF. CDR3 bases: TGTGCCAGCAGCCCCCGGGACAGGTCGGAGACCCAGTACTTC.

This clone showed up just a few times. The CDR3 region is CASSQGLAGVSNEQFF. CDR3 DNA: TGCGCCAGCAGCCAAGGCCTAGCGGGAGTTAGCAATGAGCAGTTCTTC. The V gene is TRBV4-3, the J gene TRBJ2-1, with 10 bases identical to TRBD2. The germline gives CDR1 LGHNA, CDR2 YSLEER. V gave up 1 base and J gave up 6 bases; unmatched junction bases: 6. This CDR3 contains 16 residues.

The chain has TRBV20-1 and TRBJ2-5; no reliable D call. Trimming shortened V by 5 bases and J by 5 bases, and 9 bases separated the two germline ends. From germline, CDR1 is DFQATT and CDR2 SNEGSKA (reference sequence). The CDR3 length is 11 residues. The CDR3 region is CSAGAQETQYF. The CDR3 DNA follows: TGCAGTGCTGGAGCCCAGGAGACCCAGTACTTC.

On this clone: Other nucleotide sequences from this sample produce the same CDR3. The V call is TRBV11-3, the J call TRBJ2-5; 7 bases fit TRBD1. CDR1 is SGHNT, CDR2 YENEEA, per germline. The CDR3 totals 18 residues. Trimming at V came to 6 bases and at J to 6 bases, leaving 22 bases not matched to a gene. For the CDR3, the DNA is TGTGCCAGCAGTCCCGCCGAGGGGGCAACGCCACTGTCAAAGACCCAGTACTTC. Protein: CASSPAEGATPLSKTQYF.

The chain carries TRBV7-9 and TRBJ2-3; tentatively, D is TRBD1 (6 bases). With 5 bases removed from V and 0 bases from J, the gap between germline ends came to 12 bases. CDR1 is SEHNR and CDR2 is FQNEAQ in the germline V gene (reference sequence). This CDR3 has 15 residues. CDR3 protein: CASSQDSSSTDTQYF. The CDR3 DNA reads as TGTGCCAGCAGCCAGGACAGTTCTAGCACAGATACGCAGTATTTT.

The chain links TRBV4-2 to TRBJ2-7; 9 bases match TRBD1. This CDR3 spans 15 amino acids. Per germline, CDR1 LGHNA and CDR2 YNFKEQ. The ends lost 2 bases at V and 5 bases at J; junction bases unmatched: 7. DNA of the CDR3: TGTGCCAGCAGCCAATTGGACAGGGGTCCGAACGAGCAGTACTTC. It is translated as CASSQLDRGPNEQYF.

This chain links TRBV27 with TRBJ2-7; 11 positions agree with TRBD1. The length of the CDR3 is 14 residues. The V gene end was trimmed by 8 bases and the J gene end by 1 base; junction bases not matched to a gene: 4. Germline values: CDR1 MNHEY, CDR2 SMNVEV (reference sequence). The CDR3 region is CASPGQGASYEQYF. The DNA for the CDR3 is TGTGCCAGCCCCGGACAGGGGGCTTCCTACGAGCAGTACTTC.

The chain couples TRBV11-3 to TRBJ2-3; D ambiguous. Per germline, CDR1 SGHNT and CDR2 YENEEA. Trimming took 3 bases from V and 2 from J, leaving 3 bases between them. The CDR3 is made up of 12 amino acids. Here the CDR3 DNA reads TGTGCCAGCAGCTTTTACACAGATACGCAGTATTTT. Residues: CASSFYTDTQYF.

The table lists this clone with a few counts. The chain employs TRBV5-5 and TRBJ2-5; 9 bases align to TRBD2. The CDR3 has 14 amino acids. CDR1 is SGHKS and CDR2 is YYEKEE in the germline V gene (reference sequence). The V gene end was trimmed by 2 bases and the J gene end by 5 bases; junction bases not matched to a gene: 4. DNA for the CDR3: TGTGCCAGCAGCTTAGGACTAGCGCGGGAGACCCAGTACTTC. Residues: CASSLGLARETQYF.

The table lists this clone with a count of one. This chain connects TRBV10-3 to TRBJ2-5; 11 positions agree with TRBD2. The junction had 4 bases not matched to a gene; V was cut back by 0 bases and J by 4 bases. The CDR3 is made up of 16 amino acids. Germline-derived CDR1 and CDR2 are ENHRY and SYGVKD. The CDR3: CAISESLAGGAETQYF. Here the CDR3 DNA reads TGTGCCATCAGTGAGTCCCTAGCGGGAGGAGCAGAGACCCAGTACTTC.

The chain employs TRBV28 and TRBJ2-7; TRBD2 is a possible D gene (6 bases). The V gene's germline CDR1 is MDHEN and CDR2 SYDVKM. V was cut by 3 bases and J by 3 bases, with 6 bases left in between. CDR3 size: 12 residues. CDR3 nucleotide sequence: TGTGCCAGCAGTTTGGGGGGCTACGAGCAGTACTTC. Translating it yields CASSLGGYEQYF.